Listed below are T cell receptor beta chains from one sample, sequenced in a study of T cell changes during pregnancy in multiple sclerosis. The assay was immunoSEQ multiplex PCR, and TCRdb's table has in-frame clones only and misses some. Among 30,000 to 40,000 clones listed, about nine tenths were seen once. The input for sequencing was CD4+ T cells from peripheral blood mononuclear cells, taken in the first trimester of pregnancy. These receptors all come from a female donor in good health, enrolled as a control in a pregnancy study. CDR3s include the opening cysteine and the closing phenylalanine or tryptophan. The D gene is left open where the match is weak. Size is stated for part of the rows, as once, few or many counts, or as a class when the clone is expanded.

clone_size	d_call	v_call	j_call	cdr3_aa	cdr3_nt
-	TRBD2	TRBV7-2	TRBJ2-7	CASSLAGLAGDPYEQYF	TGTGCCAGCAGCTTAGCTGGACTAGCGGGGGATCCCTACGAGCAGTACTTC
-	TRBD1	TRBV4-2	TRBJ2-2	CASSGADRGNTGELFF	TGTGCCAGCAGCGGGGCAGACAGGGGCAACACCGGGGAGCTGTTTTTT
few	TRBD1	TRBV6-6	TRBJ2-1	CASSFRTGGNEQFF	TGTGCCAGCAGTTTCAGGACAGGGGGAAATGAGCAGTTCTTC
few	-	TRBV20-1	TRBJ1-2	CSPRGNYGYTF	TGCAGTCCACGGGGGAACTATGGCTACACCTTC
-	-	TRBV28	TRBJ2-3	CASNSPRGARDTQYF	TGTGCCAGCAATTCCCCCAGGGGGGCCCGGGATACGCAGTATTTT
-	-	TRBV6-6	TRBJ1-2	CASSQPGLLGYTF	TGTGCCAGCAGTCAACCGGGACTCCTTGGCTACACCTTC
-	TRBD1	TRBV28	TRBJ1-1	CASSLPTGMKNTEAFF	TGTGCCAGCAGTCTCCCGACAGGGATGAAGAACACTGAAGCTTTCTTT
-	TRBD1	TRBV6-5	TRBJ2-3	CASSSPTGVSTDTQYF	TGTGCCAGCAGTTCCCCAACAGGGGTTAGTACAGATACGCAGTATTTT
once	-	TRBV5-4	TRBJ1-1	CASSPLGREAFF	TGTGCCAGCAGCCCCTTGGGCCGTGAAGCTTTCTTT
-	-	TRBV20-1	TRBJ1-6	CSALETALHF	TGCAGTGCCCTAGAGACGGCCCTCCACTTT
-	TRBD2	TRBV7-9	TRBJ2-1	CASSLDPLAGRKQFF	TGTGCCAGCAGCTTAGATCCTCTAGCGGGGCGCAAGCAGTTCTTC
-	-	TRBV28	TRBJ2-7	CASRLRQQVAGQYF	TGTGCCAGCAGGCTACGGCAGCAGGTTGCAGGGCAGTACTTC
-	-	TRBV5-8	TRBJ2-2	CASSARVIGTGELFF	TGTGCCAGCAGCGCGCGCGTTATCGGCACCGGGGAGCTGTTTTTT
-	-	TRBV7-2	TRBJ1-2	CASSLEVRARYGYTF	TGTGCCAGCAGCTTAGAAGTCAGGGCTCGCTATGGCTACACCTTC
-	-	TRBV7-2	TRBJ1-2	CASSLVVRGRSNYGYTF	TGTGCCAGCAGCTTAGTGGTCAGAGGCCGCTCAAACTATGGCTACACCTTC
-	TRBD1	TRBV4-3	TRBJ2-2	CASSQDLDRVNGELFF	TGCGCCAGCAGCCAAGATTTGGACAGGGTAAACGGGGAGCTGTTTTTT
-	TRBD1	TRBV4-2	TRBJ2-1	CASSQSLTGGAYNEQFF	TGTGCCAGCAGCCAAAGCCTTACAGGGGGCGCCTACAATGAGCAGTTCTTC
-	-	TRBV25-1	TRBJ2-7	CASSGRGSYEQYF	TGTGCCAGCAGTGGCCGAGGGTCCTACGAGCAGTACTTC
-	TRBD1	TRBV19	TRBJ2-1	CASSMDRGGDYNEQFF	TGTGCCAGTAGTATGGACAGGGGGGGAGATTACAATGAGCAGTTCTTC
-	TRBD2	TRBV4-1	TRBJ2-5	CASSQDAGGTSGGRYF	TGCGCCAGCAGCCAAGATGCGGGGGGGACTAGCGGGGGAAGGTACTTC
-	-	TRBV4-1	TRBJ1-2	CASSQETSVNYGYTF	TGCGCCAGCAGCCAAGAAACCAGCGTTAACTATGGCTACACCTTC
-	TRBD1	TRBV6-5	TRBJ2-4	CASSYYRGQNIQYF	TGTGCCAGCAGTTACTACAGGGGACAAAACATTCAGTACTTC
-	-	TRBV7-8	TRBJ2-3	CASSLPRAGAQYF	TGTGCCAGCAGCTTACCTCGGGCCGGGGCGCAGTATTTT
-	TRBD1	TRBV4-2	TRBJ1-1	CASSHRTTGGSPEAFF	TGTGCCAGCAGCCACCGGACGACAGGGGGATCTCCTGAAGCTTTCTTT
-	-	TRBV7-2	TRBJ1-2	CASSFLPPSAGYTF	TGTGCCAGCAGCTTTCTACCCCCTAGCGCTGGCTACACCTTC
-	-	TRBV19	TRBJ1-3	CASSDPRQIYSGNTIYF	TGTGCCAGTAGTGACCCTCGACAGATTTACTCTGGAAACACCATATATTTT
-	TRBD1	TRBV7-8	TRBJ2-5	CASSFGQGATQYF	TGTGCCAGCAGCTTCGGACAGGGGGCGACCCAGTACTTC
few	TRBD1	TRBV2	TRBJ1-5	CASSSAQGANQPQHF	TGTGCCAGCAGCAGCGCACAGGGGGCGAATCAGCCCCAGCATTTT
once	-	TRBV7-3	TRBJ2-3	CASSLRGGSTDTQYF	TGTGCCAGCAGCTTAAGAGGTGGAAGCACAGATACGCAGTATTTT
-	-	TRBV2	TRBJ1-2	CASSNQGMHYGYTF	TGTGCCAGCAGTAATCAGGGTATGCACTATGGCTACACCTTC
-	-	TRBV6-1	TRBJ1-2	CASSEVQGSGYTF	TGTGCCAGCAGTGAAGTACAGGGCTCTGGCTACACCTTC
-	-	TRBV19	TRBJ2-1	CASSIGRGLNNEQFF	TGTGCCAGTAGTATAGGGCGGGGGCTTAACAATGAGCAGTTCTTC
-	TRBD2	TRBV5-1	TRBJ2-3	CASSQVVLSSGGTDTQYF	TGCGCCAGCAGCCAAGTAGTCCTCTCTAGCGGGGGCACAGATACGCAGTATTTT
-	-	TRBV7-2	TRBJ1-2	CASREGSYTF	TGTGCCAGCAGGGAGGGGAGCTACACCTTC
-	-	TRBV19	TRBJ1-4	CASRRRGGGINEKLFF	TGTGCCAGTAGGAGACGTGGCGGGGGGATTAATGAAAAACTGTTTTTT
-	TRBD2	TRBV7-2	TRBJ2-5	CASSFGTDGRVETQYF	TGTGCCAGCAGCTTCGGGACGGACGGGAGGGTTGAGACCCAGTACTTC
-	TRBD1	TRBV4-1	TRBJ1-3	CASSQSRTGTGVGNTIYF	TGCGCCAGCAGCCAAAGTAGGACCGGGACAGGGGTAGGAAACACCATATATTTT
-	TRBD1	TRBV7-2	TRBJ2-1	CASSLTDRLNEQFF	TGTGCCAGCAGCCTTACGGACAGGCTCAATGAGCAGTTCTTC
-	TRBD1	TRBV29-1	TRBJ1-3	CSVESRGSGNTIYF	TGCAGCGTTGAGTCCAGGGGGTCTGGAAACACCATATATTTT
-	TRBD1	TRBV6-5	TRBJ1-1	CASSYSTGIHAEAFF	TGTGCCAGCAGTTACTCGACAGGGATTCACGCTGAAGCTTTCTTT
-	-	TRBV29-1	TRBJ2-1	CSVADYNEQFF	TGCAGCGTAGCCGACTACAATGAGCAGTTCTTC
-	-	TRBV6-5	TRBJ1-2	CASSFGQVPLYGYTF	TGTGCCAGCAGTTTTGGGCAGGTTCCTCTCTATGGCTACACCTTC